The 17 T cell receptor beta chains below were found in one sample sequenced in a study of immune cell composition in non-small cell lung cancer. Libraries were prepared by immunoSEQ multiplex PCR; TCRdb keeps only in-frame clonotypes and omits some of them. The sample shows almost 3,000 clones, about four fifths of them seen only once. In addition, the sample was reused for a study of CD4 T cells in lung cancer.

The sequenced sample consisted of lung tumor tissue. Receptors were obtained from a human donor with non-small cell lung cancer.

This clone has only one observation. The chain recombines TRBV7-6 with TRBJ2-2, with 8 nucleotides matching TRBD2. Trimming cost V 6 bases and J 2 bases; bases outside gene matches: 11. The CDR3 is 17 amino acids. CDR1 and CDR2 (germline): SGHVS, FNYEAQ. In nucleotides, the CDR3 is TGTGCCAGCAGGCTCCCCCGGGCGGGGGGCAACACCGGGGAGCTGTTTTTT. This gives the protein CASRLPRAGGNTGELFF.

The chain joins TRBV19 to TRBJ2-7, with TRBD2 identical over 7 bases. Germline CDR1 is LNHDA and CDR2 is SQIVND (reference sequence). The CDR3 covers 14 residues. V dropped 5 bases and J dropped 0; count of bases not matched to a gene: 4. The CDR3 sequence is CASSWQRGSYEQYF. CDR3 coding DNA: TGTGCCAGTAGTTGGCAGCGGGGCTCCTACGAGCAGTACTTC.

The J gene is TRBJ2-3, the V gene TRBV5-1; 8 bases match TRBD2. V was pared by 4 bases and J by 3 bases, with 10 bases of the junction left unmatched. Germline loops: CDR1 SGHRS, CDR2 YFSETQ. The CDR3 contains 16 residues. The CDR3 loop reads CASSPSGTRGTDTQYF. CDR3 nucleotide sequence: TGCGCCAGCAGCCCATCCGGGACTAGAGGAACAGATACGCAGTATTTT. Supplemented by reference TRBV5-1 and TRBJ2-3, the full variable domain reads KAGVTQTPRYLIKTRGQQVTLSCSPISGHRSVSWYQQTPGQGLQFLFEYFSETQRNKGNFPGRFSGRQFSNSRSEMNVSTLELGDSALYLCASSPSGTRGTDTQYFGPGTRLTVL.

The CDR3, as DNA: TGTGCCAGTAGTATCAAGGGGCTGGGAGAGACCCAGTACTTC. It is translated as CASSIKGLGETQYF. This sequence joins TRBV19 and TRBJ2-5; tentatively, D is TRBD1 (5 bases). Germline V gives CDR1 LNHDA, CDR2 SQIVND (reference sequence). The ends were cut back, 3 bases at V and 4 bases at J, with 12 bases in the middle. The CDR3 spans 14 residues.

The CDR3 region has the DNA TGTGCCAGCAGCTTAGACTCGGGCAGAGGGATTCAGTACTTC. The encoded protein is CASSLDSGRGIQYF. The gene calls are TRBV7-2 and TRBJ2-4, with TRBD2 as a possible D gene (5 bases). Trimming took 1 base from V and 10 from J, leaving 14 bases between them. Germline CDR1 is SGHTA and CDR2 is FQGNSA. There are 14 residues in the CDR3. Full variable domain (remainder filled in from reference TRBV7-2 and TRBJ2-4): GAGVSQSPSNKVTEKGKDVELRCDPISGHTALYWYRQSLGQGLEFLIYFQGNSAPDKSGLPSDRFSAERTGGSVSTLTIQRTQQEDSAVYLCASSLDSGRGIQYFGAGTRLSVL.

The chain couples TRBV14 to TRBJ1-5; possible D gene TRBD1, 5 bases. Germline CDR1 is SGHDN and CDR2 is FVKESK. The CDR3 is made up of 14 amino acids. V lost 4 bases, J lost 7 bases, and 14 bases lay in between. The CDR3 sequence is CASSRQGMGQPQHF. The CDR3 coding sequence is TGTGCCAGCAGCCGCCAGGGAATGGGACAGCCCCAGCATTTT.

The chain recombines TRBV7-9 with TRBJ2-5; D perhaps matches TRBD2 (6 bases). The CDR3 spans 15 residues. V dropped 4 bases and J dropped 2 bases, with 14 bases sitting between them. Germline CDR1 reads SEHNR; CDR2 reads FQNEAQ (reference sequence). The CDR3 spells CASSWGSGLQETQYF. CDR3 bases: TGTGCCAGCAGCTGGGGATCGGGACTTCAAGAGACCCAGTACTTC.

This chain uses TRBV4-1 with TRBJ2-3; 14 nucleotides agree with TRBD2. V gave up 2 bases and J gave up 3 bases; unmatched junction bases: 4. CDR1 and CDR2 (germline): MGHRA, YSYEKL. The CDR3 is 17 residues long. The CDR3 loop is CASSQSGTSGSTDTQYF. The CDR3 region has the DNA TGCGCCAGCAGCCAATCTGGGACTAGCGGGAGTACAGATACGCAGTATTTT.

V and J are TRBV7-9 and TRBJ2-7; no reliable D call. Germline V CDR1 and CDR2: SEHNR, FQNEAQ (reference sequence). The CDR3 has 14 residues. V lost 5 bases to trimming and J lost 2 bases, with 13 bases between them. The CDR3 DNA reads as TGTGCCAGCAGCCCCGAGGCCCCTCCCTACGAGCAGTACTTC. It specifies CASSPEAPPYEQYF.

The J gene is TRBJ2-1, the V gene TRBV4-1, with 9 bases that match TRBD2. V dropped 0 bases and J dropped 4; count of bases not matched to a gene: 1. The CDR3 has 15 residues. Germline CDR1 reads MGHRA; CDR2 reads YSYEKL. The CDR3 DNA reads TGCGCCAGCAGCCAAGAAGCGGGGGGATACAATGAGCAGTTCTTC. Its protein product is CASSQEAGGYNEQFF.

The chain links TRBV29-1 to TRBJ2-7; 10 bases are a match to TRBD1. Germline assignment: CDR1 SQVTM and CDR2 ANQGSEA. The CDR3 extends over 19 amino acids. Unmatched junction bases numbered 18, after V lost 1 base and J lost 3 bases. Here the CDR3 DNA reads TGCAGCGTTGAAGTTTTGGGACAGGGGCCATCAAATTTTAACTACGAGCAGTACTTC. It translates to CSVEVLGQGPSNFNYEQYF.

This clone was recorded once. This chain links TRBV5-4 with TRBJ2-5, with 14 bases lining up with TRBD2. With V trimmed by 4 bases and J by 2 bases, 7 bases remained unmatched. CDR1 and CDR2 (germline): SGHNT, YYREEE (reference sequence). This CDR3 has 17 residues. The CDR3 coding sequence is TGTGCCAGCAGCCCAGGACTAGCGGGGGGATATCAAGAGACCCAGTACTTC. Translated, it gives CASSPGLAGGYQETQYF. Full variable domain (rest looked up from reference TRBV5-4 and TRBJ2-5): ETGVTQSPTHLIKTRGQQVTLRCSSQSGHNTVSWYQQALGQGPQFIFQYYREEENGRGNFPPRFSGLQFPNYSSELNVNALELDDSALYLCASSPGLAGGYQETQYFGPGTRLLVL.

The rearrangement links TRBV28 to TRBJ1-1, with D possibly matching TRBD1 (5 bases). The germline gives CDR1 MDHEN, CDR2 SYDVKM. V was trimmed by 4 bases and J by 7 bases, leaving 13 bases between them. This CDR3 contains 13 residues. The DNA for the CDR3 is TGTGCCAGCAGTTCGGGGGGATCAGGTGAAGCTTTCTTT. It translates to CASSSGGSGEAFF. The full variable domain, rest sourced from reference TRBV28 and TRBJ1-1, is DVKVTQSSRYLVKRTGEKVFLECVQDMDHENMFWYRQDPGLGLRLIYFSYDVKMKEKGDIPEGYSVSREKKERFSLILESASTNQTSMYLCASSSGGSGEAFFGQGTRLTVV.

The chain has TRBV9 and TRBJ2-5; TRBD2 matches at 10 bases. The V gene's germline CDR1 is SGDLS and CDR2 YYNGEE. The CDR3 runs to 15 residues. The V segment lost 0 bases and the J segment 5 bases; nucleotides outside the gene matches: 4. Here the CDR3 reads CASSVDSGGWETQYF. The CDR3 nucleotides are TGTGCCAGCAGCGTAGATAGCGGGGGGTGGGAGACCCAGTACTTC.

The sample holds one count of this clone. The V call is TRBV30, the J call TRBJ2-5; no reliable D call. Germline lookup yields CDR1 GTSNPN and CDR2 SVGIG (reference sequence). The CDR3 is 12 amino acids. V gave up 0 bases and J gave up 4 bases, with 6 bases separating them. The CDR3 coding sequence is TGTGCCTGGAGTGTATATCTAGAGACCCAGTACTTC. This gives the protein CAWSVYLETQYF.

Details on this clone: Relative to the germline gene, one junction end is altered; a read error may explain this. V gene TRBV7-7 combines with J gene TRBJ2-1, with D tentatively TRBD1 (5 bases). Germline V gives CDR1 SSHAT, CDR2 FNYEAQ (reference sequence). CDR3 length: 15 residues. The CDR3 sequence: CASSPDQRQYNEQFF. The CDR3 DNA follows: TGTGCTAGCAGCCCCGACCAAAGACAGTACAATGAGCAGTTCTTC.

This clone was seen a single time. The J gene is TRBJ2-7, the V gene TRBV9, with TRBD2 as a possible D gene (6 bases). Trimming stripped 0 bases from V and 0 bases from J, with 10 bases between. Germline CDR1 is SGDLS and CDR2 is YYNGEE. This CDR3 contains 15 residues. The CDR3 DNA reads TGTGCCAGCAGCGTAGGTCGGGGGAGCTCCTACGAGCAGTACTTC. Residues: CASSVGRGSSYEQYF.